This T cell receptor beta chain was identified in a study of response to subunit inactivated influenza vaccine. In this sample, this clonotype turned up a few times. Its antigen remains unknown. Using its own MiXCR run on the RT-PCR reads, TCRdb lists one record per CDR3 protein. The table includes 500,000 to 600,000 distinct CDR3 sequences, approximately 12% detected once. Overall study findings and caveats: It was suggested by the authors that few new T cells are recruited by each seasonal influenza vaccination.

Sample: PBMCs from blood, taken roughly 46 days after vaccination. This receptor was obtained from a man aged 45 to 65 who received an inactivated influenza vaccine.

The CDR3 is CSVETGSNFYGYTF. The CDR3 DNA sequence: TGCAGCGTTGAAACAGGGTCAAACTTTTATGGCTACACCTTC. The chain uses TRBV29-1 and TRBJ1-2, with D possibly being TRBD1 (6 bases). Trimming took 2 bases from V and 5 from J, leaving 15 bases between them. This CDR3 contains 14 residues. The V gene's germline CDR1 is SQVTM and CDR2 ANQGSEA.